This passage covers 29 T cell receptor beta chains from one sample sequenced in a study of cytomegalovirus exposure and HLA in healthy donors. The data were produced by immunoSEQ multiplex PCR, yet TCRdb's version contains in-frame clones alone and is incomplete. The sample consists of around 190,000 clones, around 85% of them appearing once. Specimen: PBMCs. The source of these receptors is a man aged 18-30 years in good health and CMV-seropositive.

V and J are TRBV28 and TRBJ1-5; D remains unclear. Germline assignment: CDR1 MDHEN and CDR2 SYDVKM. Trimming removed 5 bases at V and 4 bases at J, with 9 bases between. The CDR3 is made up of 13 amino acids. The CDR3 here is CASSTSRNQPQHF. The CDR3 region has the DNA TGTGCCAGCAGTACTAGCCGAAATCAGCCCCAGCATTTT.

The rearrangement links TRBV28 to TRBJ1-5; TRBD1 matches at 8 bases. V lost 3 bases to trimming and J lost 0 bases; unmatched junction nucleotides: 1. The CDR3 totals 15 residues. Germline V gene sequence: CDR1 MDHEN, CDR2 SYDVKM. CDR3: CASSLGQDSNQPQHF. In DNA form, the CDR3 reads TGTGCCAGCAGTTTGGGACAGGATAGCAATCAGCCCCAGCATTTT.

This chain links TRBV27 with TRBJ2-3; D is undetermined. The CDR3 consists of 14 residues. V shed 6 bases and J shed 2 bases, with 12 bases lying between them. Germline V gene sequence: CDR1 MNHEY, CDR2 SMNVEV (reference sequence). The CDR3 spells CASRVAVSTDTQYF. CDR3 nucleotide sequence: TGTGCCAGCAGAGTGGCAGTATCCACAGATACGCAGTATTTT.

The chain uses TRBV5-4 and TRBJ1-6, with D maybe TRBD1 (6 bases). This CDR3 spans 14 amino acids. Germline V gene lookup returns CDR1 SGHNT and CDR2 YYREEE (reference sequence). Trimming took off 4 bases at V and 5 bases at J, with 10 bases between the two ends. The CDR3 coding sequence is TGTGCCAGCAGCCCGACAGGTCATAATTCACCCCTCCACTTT. Translated, it gives CASSPTGHNSPLHF.

This clone was seen just once. At one end the junction does not follow the germline gene, possibly because of a read error. The chain links TRBV29-1 to TRBJ2-2; D is unresolved. The CDR3 runs to 13 residues. The germline V gene encodes CDR1 SQVTM and CDR2 ANQGSEA. CDR3 amino acids: CSAEVRLPGELFF. CDR3 nucleotides: TGCAGCGCTGAAGTCAGGCTCCCCGGGGAGCTGTTTTTT.

This clone was observed a few times. The chain uses TRBV5-5 and TRBJ1-1, with 7 bases identical to TRBD1. Losses at the gene ends were 0 bases for V and 1 base for J; bases not matched to a gene: 3. The CDR3 runs to 15 residues. Germline values: CDR1 SGHKS, CDR2 YYEKEE (reference sequence). This CDR3 reads CASSLDWTGNTEAFF. The CDR3 nucleotides read TGTGCCAGCAGCTTGGACTGGACAGGGAACACTGAAGCTTTCTTT.

The V call is TRBV9, the J call TRBJ1-4, with 7 bases identical to TRBD1. V shed 0 bases, J shed 5 bases, and the junction held 4 bases outside the gene matches. Germline assignment: CDR1 SGDLS and CDR2 YYNGEE. The CDR3 has 15 residues. The chain's CDR3 is CASSVVPGGNEKLFF. The DNA for the CDR3 is TGTGCCAGCAGCGTAGTGCCAGGGGGGAATGAAAAACTGTTTTTT.

The chain employs TRBV11-1 and TRBJ2-1, with TRBD1 matching over 10 bases. The CDR3 extends over 17 amino acids. V gave up 5 bases and J gave up 5 bases; unmatched junction bases: 12. The germline V gene encodes CDR1 SGHAT and CDR2 FQDESV (reference sequence). CDR3 region: CASSPHRDRGWDNEQFF. The DNA of the CDR3 is TGTGCCAGCAGCCCCCACCGGGACAGGGGTTGGGACAATGAGCAGTTCTTC.

This clone was detected only once. The chain combines TRBV5-1 with TRBJ2-1; 7 bases match TRBD1. The CDR3 covers 14 residues. CDR1 is SGHRS, CDR2 YFSETQ, per germline. V shed 4 bases and J 6 bases; nucleotides not matched to a gene: 7. The CDR3 spells CASSRQGERNEQFF. In nucleotides, the CDR3 is TGCGCCAGCAGCCGCCAGGGGGAACGCAATGAGCAGTTCTTC. The whole variable domain, remainder taken from reference TRBV5-1 and TRBJ2-1, is KAGVTQTPRYLIKTRGQQVTLSCSPISGHRSVSWYQQTPGQGLQFLFEYFSETQRNKGNFPGRFSGRQFSNSRSEMNVSTLELGDSALYLCASSRQGERNEQFFGPGTRLTVL.

The V and J genes are TRBV5-1 and TRBJ1-1; D not resolved. Germline values: CDR1 SGHRS, CDR2 YFSETQ. The CDR3 loop spans 13 amino acids. V was clipped by 5 bases and J by 4 bases, with 12 bases between them. As DNA, the CDR3 is TGCGCCAGCAGTGAGGGATCGGGCACTGAAGCTTTCTTT. Protein product: CASSEGSGTEAFF.

For the CDR3, the DNA is TGTGCCAGCAGTGAGAGGGATGAGACCCAGTACTTC. Translating it yields CASSERDETQYF. The chain combines TRBV28 with TRBJ2-5; D might be TRBD2 (5 bases). Looked up from germline, CDR1 is MDHEN and CDR2 is SYDVKM. V was pared by 5 bases and J by 5 bases, with 9 bases between. The CDR3 length is 12 residues.

This sequence joins TRBV30 and TRBJ1-2; D is unresolved. V shed 5 bases and J shed 2 bases, with 9 bases lying between them. This CDR3 has 12 amino acids. Per the germline V gene, CDR1 is GTSNPN and CDR2 is SVGIG (reference sequence). CDR3 nucleotides: TGTGCCTGGGGAGACGGAAACTATGGCTACACCTTC. Protein sequence: CAWGDGNYGYTF.

V and J are TRBV5-6 and TRBJ2-7, with TRBD1 matching over 7 bases. In germline, CDR1 is SGHDT, CDR2 YYEEEE. The CDR3 extends over 14 amino acids. J lost 5 bases, V lost 0 bases, and 5 bases had no gene match. The CDR3 protein is CASSLATGYNEQYF. CDR3 bases: TGTGCCAGCAGCTTGGCGACAGGGTACAACGAGCAGTACTTC. Full variable domain (outside the CDR3, taken from reference TRBV5-6 and TRBJ2-7): DAGVTQSPTHLIKTRGQQVTLRCSPKSGHDTVSWYQQALGQGPQFIFQYYEEEERQRGNFPDRFSGHQFPNYSSELNVNALLLGDSALYLCASSLATGYNEQYFGPGTRLTVT.

The V and J genes are TRBV12-5 and TRBJ2-7; 14 bases map to TRBD2. The trim removed 6 bases at V and 6 bases at J, leaving 13 bases unmatched. The CDR3 runs to 17 residues. In germline, CDR1 is LGHNT, CDR2 FRNRAP. CDR3 protein: CASGPGTSGSSVSEQYF. CDR3 nucleotide sequence: TGTGCTAGTGGCCCTGGGACTAGCGGGAGTTCGGTAAGCGAGCAGTACTTC.

The V call is TRBV11-3, the J call TRBJ1-6, with D perhaps TRBD1 (5 bases). Deletions cut 2 bases from V and 15 bases from J, with 17 bases between. Germline lookup yields CDR1 SGHNT and CDR2 YENEEA. The CDR3 consists of 14 residues. CDR3 sequence (DNA): TGTGCCAGCAGCTTAAGGTCCTCGTCAGGGCACCTCCACTTT. It translates to CASSLRSSSGHLHF. Full variable domain (rest looked up from reference TRBV11-3 and TRBJ1-6): EAGVVQSPRYKIIEKKQPVAFWCNPISGHNTLYWYLQNLGQGPELLIRYENEEAVDDSQLPKDRFSAERLKGVDSTLKIQPAELGDSAVYLCASSLRSSSGHLHFGNGTRLTVT.

The V and J genes are TRBV21-1 and TRBJ1-6; TRBD1, the table's D call, was not compared with the DNA. TRBV21-1 is designated a pseudogene. The CDR3 contains 18 residues. The CDR3 sequence: CASSKDPQGSSYNSPLHF. DNA of the CDR3: TGTGCCAGCAGCAAAGATCCTCAGGGAAGCTCCTATAATTCACCCCTCCACTTT.

CDR3 sequence (DNA): TGTGCCAGCAGCCAAGTTAGCAATTCGAACACCGGGGAGCTGTTTTTT. This codes for CASSQVSNSNTGELFF. V and J are TRBV14 and TRBJ2-2; D is unclear. The CDR3 length is 16 residues. The V gene lost 1 base and the J gene lost 0 bases, with 9 bases spanning the gap. Germline CDR1 reads SGHDN; CDR2 reads FVKESK.

The chain is built from TRBV6-5 and TRBJ1-2; 10 nucleotides match TRBD1. This CDR3 is 15 amino acids long. Trimming took 7 bases from V and 5 from J; bases not matched to a gene: 10. Germline lookup yields CDR1 MNHEY and CDR2 SVGAGI. The CDR3: CASTKPGQGTYGYTF. CDR3 DNA sequence: TGTGCCAGCACTAAACCGGGACAGGGGACTTATGGCTACACCTTC.

The J gene is TRBJ2-7, the V gene TRBV4-2, with 10 bases fitting TRBD2. Trimming took 2 bases from V and 0 from J; bases not matched to a gene: 4. The CDR3 spans 16 residues. Germline values: CDR1 LGHNA, CDR2 YNFKEQ. In DNA form, the CDR3 reads TGTGCCAGCAGCCAACAGGGACTAGCGCCCTCCTACGAGCAGTACTTC. This gives the protein CASSQQGLAPSYEQYF.

This clone has more than one count but fewer than ten. The J gene is TRBJ2-7, the V gene TRBV28; no clear D. V was pared by 6 bases and J by 4 bases, with 10 bases between. The CDR3 is 12 residues long. Germline assignment: CDR1 MDHEN and CDR2 SYDVKM. This CDR3 reads CASSPRLYEQYF. CDR3 bases: TGTGCCAGCAGCCCCCGGTTATACGAGCAGTACTTC.

The V call is TRBV19, the J call TRBJ2-1; 7 bases are shared with TRBD1. In germline, CDR1 is LNHDA, CDR2 SQIVND (reference sequence). The V gene end was trimmed by 5 bases and the J gene end by 10 bases; junction bases not matched to a gene: 14. There are 15 residues in the CDR3. CDR3 region: CASSVNPGQPAEQFF. CDR3 DNA sequence: TGTGCCAGTAGTGTTAACCCGGGACAGCCTGCAGAGCAGTTCTTC. Using reference TRBV19 and TRBJ2-1 for the parts outside the CDR3, the full variable domain is DGGITQSPKYLFRKEGQNVTLSCEQNLNHDAMYWYRQDPGQGLRLIYYSQIVNDFQKGDIAEGYSVSREKKESFPLTVTSAQKNPTAFYLCASSVNPGQPAEQFFGPGTRLTVL.

This chain connects TRBV18 to TRBJ2-1, with 13 bases that match TRBD2. Germline CDR1 reads KGHSH; CDR2 reads LQKENI. Germline trimming cut 3 bases from V and 6 bases from J; bases unmatched to any gene: 11. The CDR3 contains 18 residues. The CDR3: CASSPFSGTSGTGNEQFF. The CDR3 DNA reads TGTGCCAGCTCACCTTTCTCCGGGACTAGCGGGACTGGCAATGAGCAGTTCTTC.

The genes are TRBV28 and TRBJ1-4; TRBD1 matches at 9 bases. The trim removed 3 bases at V and 10 bases at J, leaving 6 bases unmatched. Germline V gene data show CDR1 as MDHEN and CDR2 as SYDVKM. This CDR3 is built from 14 residues. The CDR3 region is CASSFGQGHAKLFF. The CDR3 coding sequence is TGTGCCAGCAGTTTTGGACAGGGGCATGCAAAACTGTTTTTT.

In the case of this clone: The sample contains more than one DNA sequence encoding this CDR3. This chain connects TRBV7-9 to TRBJ2-5; D may be TRBD1 (5 bases). V lost 2 bases and J lost 2, with 6 bases in between. Germline V gene sequence: CDR1 SEHNR, CDR2 FQNEAQ (reference sequence). This CDR3 is 13 amino acids long. In DNA form, the CDR3 reads TGTGCCAGCAGCTTACCAGGGCAAGAGACCCAGTACTTC. It specifies CASSLPGQETQYF.

This clone has just a few counts. The J gene is TRBJ2-7, the V gene TRBV9, with 8 bases lining up with TRBD1. Trimming cost V 7 bases and J 4 bases; bases outside gene matches: 10. Germline V gene lookup returns CDR1 SGDLS and CDR2 YYNGEE. The CDR3 covers 14 residues. In nucleotides, the CDR3 is TGTGCCAGCTCAACTCAGGGGGCGGTATACGAGCAGTACTTC. This gives the protein CASSTQGAVYEQYF. The whole variable domain, filled in from reference TRBV9 and TRBJ2-7, reads DSGVTQTPKHLITATGQRVTLRCSPRSGDLSVYWYQQSLDQGLQFLIQYYNGEERAKGNILERFSAQQFPDLHSELNLSSLELGDSALYFCASSTQGAVYEQYFGPGTRLTVT.

The chain combines TRBV27 with TRBJ1-2; D remains unclear. The CDR3 spans 13 residues. Germline CDR1 and CDR2: MNHEY and SMNVEV (reference sequence). The V and J ends lost 3 bases and 4 bases respectively, with 9 bases between them. Written as DNA, the CDR3 is TGTGCCAGCAGTTTTGGCCCCATCTATGGCTACACCTTC. Translation gives CASSFGPIYGYTF.

V and J are TRBV5-6 and TRBJ2-5, with a weak D call TRBD2 (7 bases). Trimming stripped 3 bases from V and 5 bases from J, with 20 bases between. The CDR3 totals 16 residues. CDR1 SGHDT and CDR2 YYEEEE come from the germline V gene. The CDR3 here is CASSSARGFGRETQYF. The DNA of the CDR3 is TGTGCCAGCAGCTCGGCCAGGGGTTTCGGGAGGGAGACCCAGTACTTC. Variable domain in full (rest from reference TRBV5-6 and TRBJ2-5): DAGVTQSPTHLIKTRGQQVTLRCSPKSGHDTVSWYQQALGQGPQFIFQYYEEEERQRGNFPDRFSGHQFPNYSSELNVNALLLGDSALYLCASSSARGFGRETQYFGPGTRLLVL.

The chain couples TRBV11-3 to TRBJ2-1, with D possibly matching TRBD1 (5 bases). The CDR3 consists of 13 residues. V was pared by 3 bases and J by 4 bases, with 7 bases between. The germline V gene encodes CDR1 SGHNT and CDR2 YENEEA. The CDR3 coding sequence is TGTGCCAGCAGCTTTGGGGCGTACAATGAGCAGTTCTTC. This encodes CASSFGAYNEQFF.

The chain has TRBV28 and TRBJ2-1, with 14 positions matching TRBD2. The CDR3 is 16 amino acids. Germline CDR1 MDHEN, CDR2 SYDVKM. V gave up 6 bases and J gave up 15 bases; unmatched junction bases: 16. In nucleotides, the CDR3 is TGTGCCAGCAGCGCTGAAACCGGACTAGCGGGGGGAAGGCTGTTCTTC. Translated: CASSAETGLAGGRLFF.